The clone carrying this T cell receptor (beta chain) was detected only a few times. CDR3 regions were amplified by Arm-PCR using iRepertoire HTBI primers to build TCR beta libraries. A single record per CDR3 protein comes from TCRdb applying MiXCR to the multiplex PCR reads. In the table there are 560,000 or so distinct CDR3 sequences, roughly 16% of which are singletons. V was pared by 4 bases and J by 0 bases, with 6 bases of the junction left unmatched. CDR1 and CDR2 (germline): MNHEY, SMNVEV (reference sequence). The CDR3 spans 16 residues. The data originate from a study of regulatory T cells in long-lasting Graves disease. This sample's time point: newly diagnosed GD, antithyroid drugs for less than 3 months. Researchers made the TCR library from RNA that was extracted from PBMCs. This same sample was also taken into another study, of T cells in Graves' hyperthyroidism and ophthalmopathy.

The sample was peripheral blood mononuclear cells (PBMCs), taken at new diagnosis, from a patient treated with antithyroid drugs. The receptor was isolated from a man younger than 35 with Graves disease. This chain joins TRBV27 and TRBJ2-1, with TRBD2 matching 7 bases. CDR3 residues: CASSSPTSDSYNEQFF. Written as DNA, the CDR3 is TGTGCCAGCAGTTCTCCTACTAGCGACTCCTACAATGAGCAGTTCTTC.